A single sample gave rise to the 7 T cell receptor beta chains below, sequenced in a study of T cells in Graves' hyperthyroidism and ophthalmopathy. Amplification yielded TCR beta CDR3 regions, with RNA transcripts as the source. Initially, a first-round RT-PCR of the TCR CDR3 employed the HTBI primer set. TCRdb ran MiXCR on the multiplex PCR reads and lists one entry per CDR3 protein. The data show hundreds of thousands of distinct CDR3 sequences, roughly 15% seen once. The sample comprised blood. Source of these receptors: a young man with Graves' ophthalmopathy.

This clonotype has only a few counts. A much larger clone is a single base away; this may be a read error. The chain uses TRBV6-1 and TRBJ2-5; tentatively, D is TRBD2 (6 bases). This CDR3 has 15 residues. Germline CDR1 reads MNHNS; CDR2 reads SASEGT. CDR3 sequence (DNA): TGTGCCAGCACCATGGGGAGGACCGACCAAAAGACCCAGTACTTC. Translation gives CASTMGRTDQKTQYF.

This clonotype has ten or more counts. This sequence joins TRBV11-3 and TRBJ1-1; the D is unclear. Looked up from germline, CDR1 is SGHNT and CDR2 is YENEEA. The CDR3 contains 12 residues. Trimming removed 5 bases from V and 5 bases from J, with 9 bases in between. Here the CDR3 reads CASSRIGTEAFF. The CDR3 DNA sequence: TGTGCCAGCAGCCGAATCGGTACTGAAGCTTTCTTT.

At least ten counts were recorded for this clonotype. The CDR3 DNA reads TGTGCCAGCAGGAGCCCACATCCCTCCTACGAGCAGTACTTC. Protein sequence: CASRSPHPSYEQYF. This chain uses TRBV12-3 or TRBV12-4 with TRBJ2-7; no clear D. The CDR3 runs 14 residues. V was cut by 6 bases and J by 0 bases, with 12 bases left in between.

This clonotype has ten or more counts. The chain employs TRBV20-1 and TRBJ2-3; D is possibly TRBD2 (5 bases). CDR3 length: 12 residues. The V end lost 5 bases, the J end lost 2 bases, and 8 bases lay between the germline ends. Per germline, CDR1 DFQATT and CDR2 SNEGSKA (reference sequence). CDR3 region: CSARGITDTQYF. The CDR3 DNA sequence: TGCAGTGCTCGAGGGATCACAGATACGCAGTATTTT.

This clonotype was detected ten times or more. A junction end diverges from the germline sequence, so it may reflect a read error. The V gene is TRBV11-3, the J gene TRBJ1-1; D ambiguous. The CDR3 is 12 amino acids. The V gene's germline CDR1 is SGHNT and CDR2 YENEEA. The CDR3 DNA reads as TGTGCCAGCGGGAACATGAACACTGAGGCTTTCTTT. This encodes CASGNMNTEAFF.

J is TRBJ2-5 and V is TRBV6-9; D may match TRBD1 or TRBD2 (6 bases each). CDR3 length: 14 amino acids. Germline loops: CDR1 MNHGY, CDR2 SVAAGI. The V end lost 3 bases, the J end lost 9 bases, and 17 bases lay between the germline ends. The CDR3 loop reads CASSYSKGGLAQYF. CDR3 coding DNA: TGTGCCAGCAGTTACTCAAAGGGGGGTCTGGCCCAGTACTTC.

The genes are TRBV19 and TRBJ2-5; D possibly corresponds to TRBD1 (6 bases). The V gene's germline CDR1 is LNHDA and CDR2 SQIVND (reference sequence). This CDR3 is built from 13 residues. Trimming cost V 3 bases and J 2 bases, with 7 bases left between them. As DNA, the CDR3 is TGTGCCAGTAGTATGGACAGACAAGAGACCCAGTACTTC. It yields the protein CASSMDRQETQYF.